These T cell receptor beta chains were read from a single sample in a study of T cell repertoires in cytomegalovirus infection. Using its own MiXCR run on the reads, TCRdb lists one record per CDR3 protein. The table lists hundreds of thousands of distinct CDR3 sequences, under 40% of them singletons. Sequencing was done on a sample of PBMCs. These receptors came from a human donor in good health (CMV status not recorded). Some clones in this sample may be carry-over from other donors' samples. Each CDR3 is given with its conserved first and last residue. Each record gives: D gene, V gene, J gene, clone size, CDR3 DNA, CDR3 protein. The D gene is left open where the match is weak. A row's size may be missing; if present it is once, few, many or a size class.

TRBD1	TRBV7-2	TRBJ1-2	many	TGTGCCAGCAGCATGGACAGGGCCGGCTACACCTTC	CASSMDRAGYTF
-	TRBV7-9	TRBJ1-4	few	TGTGCCAGCAGCTTAGGGGCCTCGGGTTATGAAAAACTGTTTTTT	CASSLGASGYEKLFF
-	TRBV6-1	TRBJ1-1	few	TGTGCCAGCAGTGAACTTCATACAGCCGAGGGGTCTTTCTTT	CASSELHTAEGSFF
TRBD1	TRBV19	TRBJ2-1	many	TGTGCCAGTAGTATTACGGGACAGATTTTCTTC	CASSITGQIFF
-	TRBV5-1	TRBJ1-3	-	TGCGCCAGCAGCTTGACGGAGTCTGGAAACACCATATATTTT	CASSLTESGNTIYF
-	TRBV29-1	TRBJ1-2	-	TGCAGCGTTGGGGAGGGGGGCTATGGCTACACCTTC	CSVGEGGYGYTF
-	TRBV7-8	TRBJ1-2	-	TGTGCCAGCAGCTTAGCGCTCCCAGGGCTAAGGGGCTACACCTTC	CASSLALPGLRGYTF
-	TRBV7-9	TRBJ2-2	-	TGTGCCAGCATCGCCGCCCCGGAAACCGGGGAGCTGTTTTTT	CASIAAPETGELFF
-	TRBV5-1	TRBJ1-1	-	TGCGCCAGCAGCTGGATGTCAGGGAGGAACACTGAAGCTTTCTTT	CASSWMSGRNTEAFF
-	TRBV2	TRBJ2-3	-	TGTGCCAGCAGGGCGGAGAGCACAGATACGCAGTATTTT	CASRAESTDTQYF
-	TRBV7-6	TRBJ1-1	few	TGTGCCAGCAGCACCGGACAACACACTGAAGCTTTCTTT	CASSTGQHTEAFF
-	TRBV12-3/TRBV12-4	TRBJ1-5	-	TGTGCCAGCAGTCCCTTCACAGATGGAGATTGGCCCCAGCATTTT	CASSPFTDGDWPQHF
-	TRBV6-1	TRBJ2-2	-	TGTGCCAGCAGTGACGGTCACGGGGAGCTGTTTTTT	CASSDGHGELFF
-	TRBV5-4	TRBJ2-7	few	TGTGCCAGCAGCTTGGAAGGCAGGGTCGGCTACGAGCAGTACTTC	CASSLEGRVGYEQYF
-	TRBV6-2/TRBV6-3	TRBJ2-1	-	TGTGCCATTCTCGGAGGAACCTACAATGAGCAGTTCTTC	CAILGGTYNEQFF
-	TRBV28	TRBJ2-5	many	TGTGCCAGCGGAAGAGGACCGGGACATCAGACCTTC	CASGRGPGHQTF
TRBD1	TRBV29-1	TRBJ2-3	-	TGCAGCGTTCGGGGACAGGGGGCTGAGGATACGCAGTATTTT	CSVRGQGAEDTQYF
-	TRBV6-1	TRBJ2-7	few	TGTGCCAGCAGTGAAGTAGCAGCCTCCTACGAGCAGTACTTC	CASSEVAASYEQYF
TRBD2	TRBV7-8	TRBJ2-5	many	TGTGCCAGCAGCTTCGGACTAGCGAGCCAAGAGACCCAGTACTTC	CASSFGLASQETQYF
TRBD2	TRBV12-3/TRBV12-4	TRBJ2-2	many	TGTGCCAGCAGTTTGGGACTAGCGCAGAACACCGGGGAGCTGTTTTTT	CASSLGLAQNTGELFF
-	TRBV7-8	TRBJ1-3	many	TGTGCCAGCAGCTTAGCTGGCAGGGCGTCCTCTGGAAACACCATATATTTT	CASSLAGRASSGNTIYF
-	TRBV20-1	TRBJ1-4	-	TGCAGTGCTAGAAATCCGACAGACACTAATGAAAAACTGTTTTTT	CSARNPTDTNEKLFF
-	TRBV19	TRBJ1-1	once	TGTGCCAGTAGTTATACAGGGAGTTGGAGCACTGAAGCTTTCTTT	CASSYTGSWSTEAFF
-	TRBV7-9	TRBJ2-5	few	TGTGCCAGCAGCTTGGACCTCTTTGTGACCCAGTACTTC	CASSLDLFVTQYF
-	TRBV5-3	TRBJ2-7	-	TGTGCCAGCAGCTCCATATGGGGGGCACCCGAGCAGTACTTC	CASSSIWGAPEQYF
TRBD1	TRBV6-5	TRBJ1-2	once	TGTGCCAGCAGACCCTGGGTCGACAGGGGGCGCCCCTATGGCTACACCTTC	CASRPWVDRGRPYGYTF
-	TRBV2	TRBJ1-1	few	TGTGCCAGCAGTGGTATAACAGAACGGAACACTGAAGCTTTCTTT	CASSGITERNTEAFF
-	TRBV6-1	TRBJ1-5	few	TGTGCCAGCAGCCCCGGGGTCTTTAGCAATCAGCCCCAGCATTTT	CASSPGVFSNQPQHF
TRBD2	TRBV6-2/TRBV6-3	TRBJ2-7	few	TGTGCCAGCTCAAAGACCGGGAGGATCTACGAGCAGTACTTC	CASSKTGRIYEQYF
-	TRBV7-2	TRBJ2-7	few	TGTGCCAGCAGCTTATCCCCCTTCGACGAGCAGTACTTC	CASSLSPFDEQYF
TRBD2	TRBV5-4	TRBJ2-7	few	TGTGCCAGCAGCTTGGTTAGCGGGGGGGCCTCTTACGAGCAGTACTTC	CASSLVSGGASYEQYF
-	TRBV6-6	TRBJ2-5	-	TGTGCCCGCACCGGATGGGGCTGGGAAGAGACCCAGTACTTC	CARTGWGWEETQYF
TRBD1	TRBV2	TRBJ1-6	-	TGTGCCAGCAGTGAAGATAACAGGGGGGCCTCCCTCCACTTT	CASSEDNRGASLHF
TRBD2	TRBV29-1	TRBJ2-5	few	TGCAGCGTTGAAGATCTCCAACTAGCGGGGGGGCGGGAGACCCAGTACTTC	CSVEDLQLAGGRETQYF
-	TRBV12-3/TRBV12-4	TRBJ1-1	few	TGTGCCAGCAGTTTATGGTCCGCGAACACTGAAGCTTTCTTT	CASSLWSANTEAFF
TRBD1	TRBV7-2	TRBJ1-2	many	TGTGCCAGCAGCTCTAGACAGGGGGCGAGGACGATCTATGGCTACACCTTC	CASSSRQGARTIYGYTF
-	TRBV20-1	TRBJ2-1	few	TGCAGTGCTAGTCTACCGCCTGACAATGAGCAGTTCTTC	CSASLPPDNEQFF
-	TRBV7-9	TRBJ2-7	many	TGTGCCAGCAGCCGACAATTCTACGAGCAGTACTTC	CASSRQFYEQYF
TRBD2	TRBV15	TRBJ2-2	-	TGTGCCACCAGATGGGGAGCGGGGGGCACCGGGGAGCTGTTTTTT	CATRWGAGGTGELFF
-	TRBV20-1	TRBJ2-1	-	TGCAGTGCTGATCGGTACAATGAGCAGTTCTTC	CSADRYNEQFF
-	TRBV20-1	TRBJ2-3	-	TGCAGTGCTAGACCTCTAGCCCTGGATACGCAGTATTTT	CSARPLALDTQYF
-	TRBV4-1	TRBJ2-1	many	TGCGCCAGCAGCCAAGATCTCGGGGGTTCCTACAATGAGCAGTTCTTC	CASSQDLGGSYNEQFF
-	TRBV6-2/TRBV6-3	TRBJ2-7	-	TGTGCCAGCAGCTCTGACCGGACGGGGCACTACGAGCAGTACTTC	CASSSDRTGHYEQYF
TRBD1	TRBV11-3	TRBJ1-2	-	TGTGCCAGCAGCTTAGAAGAAAGTAAGCCGCCGGGACAGTGCACGTCTGGCTACACCTTC	CASSLEESKPPGQCTSGYTF
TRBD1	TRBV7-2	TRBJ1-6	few	TGTGTCCCAGGGGGGTTAAAGAATTCACCCCTCCACTTT	CVPGGLKNSPLHF
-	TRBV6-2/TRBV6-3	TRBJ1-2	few	TGTGCCAGCAGGGATCATCAACAAACCTATGGCTACACCTTC	CASRDHQQTYGYTF
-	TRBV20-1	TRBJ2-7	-	TGCAGTGCTCTCGTCTCCGGGGGTACCTACGAGCGGTACTTC	CSALVSGGTYERYF
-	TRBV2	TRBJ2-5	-	TGTGCCAGCAGTGTTAAAGAGACCCAGTACTTC	CASSVKETQYF